A selection of T cell receptor beta chains follows, all from one sample in a study of ipilimumab plus nivolumab after autologous stem cell transplantation. Libraries were prepared by immunoSEQ multiplex PCR; TCRdb keeps only in-frame clonotypes and omits some of them. The sample gives tens of thousands of clones, approximately 92% of which show up once; 0.75% to 1% is in the top ten. The source was PBMCs, collected in a trial of ipilimumab plus nivolumab as post-transplant consolidation. These receptors were taken from a male donor with multiple myeloma. The CDR3 runs from the conserved cysteine through the conserved F or W. The order of the fields is CDR3 protein, CDR3 DNA, D gene, V gene, clone size, J gene. D genes are given only for firm matches. Clone size appears in some rows only: once, few, many, or a class for an expanded clone.

cdr3_aa: CASSLGGNADEQYF
cdr3_nt: TGTGCCAGCAGCTTAGGAGGGAATGCCGACGAGCAGTACTTC
d_call: -
v_call: TRBV7-3
clone_size: -
j_call: TRBJ2-7

cdr3_aa: CASSTGTGFYEQYF
cdr3_nt: TGTGCCAGCAGTACCGGGACAGGTTTCTACGAGCAGTACTTC
d_call: TRBD1
v_call: TRBV5-5
clone_size: -
j_call: TRBJ2-7

cdr3_aa: CASSSFLQGALSYNEQFF
cdr3_nt: TGTGCCAGCAGCTCCTTTCTACAGGGGGCGCTTTCCTACAATGAGCAGTTCTTC
d_call: TRBD1
v_call: TRBV11-2
clone_size: -
j_call: TRBJ2-1

cdr3_aa: CASSLALNTEAFF
cdr3_nt: TGTGCCAGCAGCTTAGCGCTGAACACTGAAGCTTTCTTT
d_call: -
v_call: TRBV7-9
clone_size: -
j_call: TRBJ1-1

cdr3_aa: CASSLVRAGNTIYF
cdr3_nt: TGTGCCAGCAGCTTAGTCAGGGCTGGAAACACCATATATTTT
d_call: -
v_call: TRBV7-9
clone_size: -
j_call: TRBJ1-3

cdr3_aa: CASSLLGGDWTQYF
cdr3_nt: TGCGCCAGCAGCTTGCTAGGTGGGGATTGGACCCAGTACTTC
d_call: -
v_call: TRBV5-1
clone_size: -
j_call: TRBJ2-5

cdr3_aa: CASWDRGDNTEAFF
cdr3_nt: TGTGCCAGCTGGGACAGGGGGGATAACACTGAAGCTTTCTTT
d_call: TRBD1
v_call: TRBV6-1
clone_size: few
j_call: TRBJ1-1

cdr3_aa: CASSVGPTAKNIQYF
cdr3_nt: TGTGCCAGCAGCGTGGGACCCACAGCCAAAAACATTCAGTACTTC
d_call: -
v_call: TRBV9
clone_size: -
j_call: TRBJ2-4

cdr3_aa: CASSVFGGMGTEAFF
cdr3_nt: TGTGCCAGCAGCGTATTCGGCGGGATGGGCACTGAAGCTTTCTTT
d_call: -
v_call: TRBV9
clone_size: -
j_call: TRBJ1-1

cdr3_aa: CASSSRTPVQGGNEQYF
cdr3_nt: TGTGCCAGCAGCTCCAGGACCCCGGTACAGGGGGGGAACGAGCAGTACTTC
d_call: -
v_call: TRBV7-2
clone_size: -
j_call: TRBJ2-7

cdr3_aa: CASTGQYYNEQFF
cdr3_nt: TGTGCCAGCACGGGGCAGTACTACAATGAGCAGTTCTTC
d_call: -
v_call: TRBV7-2
clone_size: -
j_call: TRBJ2-1

cdr3_aa: CASKRTVNQPQHF
cdr3_nt: TGTGCCAGCAAAAGGACAGTCAATCAGCCCCAGCATTTT
d_call: -
v_call: TRBV2
clone_size: -
j_call: TRBJ1-5

cdr3_aa: CASRQDGVSNQPQHF
cdr3_nt: TGCGCCAGCAGACAAGACGGGGTGAGCAATCAGCCCCAGCATTTT
d_call: -
v_call: TRBV5-1
clone_size: -
j_call: TRBJ1-5

cdr3_aa: CASSPNSGYNTGELFF
cdr3_nt: TGTGCCAGCAGTCCTAATAGCGGGTACAACACCGGGGAGCTGTTTTTT
d_call: TRBD2
v_call: TRBV6-6
clone_size: -
j_call: TRBJ2-2

cdr3_aa: CASSEERAGTGELFF
cdr3_nt: TGTGCCAGCAGTGAAGAGAGGGCGGGCACCGGGGAGCTGTTTTTT
d_call: -
v_call: TRBV2
clone_size: -
j_call: TRBJ2-2

cdr3_aa: CASSLEGSGELFF
cdr3_nt: TGTGCCAGCAGCTTAGAAGGGTCCGGGGAGCTGTTTTTT
d_call: -
v_call: TRBV7-3
clone_size: -
j_call: TRBJ2-2

cdr3_aa: CASGASNSPLHF
cdr3_nt: TGTGCCAGCGGGGCCAGCAATTCACCCCTCCACTTT
d_call: -
v_call: TRBV6-5
clone_size: -
j_call: TRBJ1-6

cdr3_aa: CASSVGDSLVDTEAFF
cdr3_nt: TGTGCCAGCAGCGTAGGGGACAGCTTGGTGGACACTGAAGCTTTCTTT
d_call: TRBD1
v_call: TRBV9
clone_size: -
j_call: TRBJ1-1

cdr3_aa: CASSLDSLYGYTF
cdr3_nt: TGTGCCAGCAGCCTCGACAGCCTCTATGGCTACACCTTC
d_call: -
v_call: TRBV6-6
clone_size: -
j_call: TRBJ1-2

cdr3_aa: CASSTSGQGASEQFF
cdr3_nt: TGTGCCAGCAGTACCTCGGGACAGGGGGCGTCTGAGCAGTTCTTC
d_call: TRBD1
v_call: TRBV27
clone_size: -
j_call: TRBJ2-1

cdr3_aa: CASSESGLAGGAAGETQYF
cdr3_nt: TGTGCCAGCAGCGAATCGGGACTAGCGGGGGGCGCAGCCGGAGAGACCCAGTACTTC
d_call: TRBD2
v_call: TRBV7-9
clone_size: -
j_call: TRBJ2-5

cdr3_aa: CASSLERGYNEQFF
cdr3_nt: TGTGCCAGCAGCCTCGAGCGGGGGTACAATGAGCAGTTCTTC
d_call: TRBD2
v_call: TRBV9
clone_size: -
j_call: TRBJ2-1